This TCR beta chain was identified in a study of blood T cell repertoires in COVID-19. For the study at large: The study drew acute and convalescent COVID-19 samples from the United States, Italy and Spain. The analysed material was cDNA or gDNA that came from T cells, B-cell-depleted T cells, or PBMCs.

Authors' data handling: Cell counts per sample came from amplifying reference gene primers. Sequenced by immunoSEQ multiplex PCR; TCRdb stores in-frame clones only, minus some. That table gives V, J and clone size, and the DNA gave D and trimming. The profile shows about 210,000 clones, 65% to 85% of them singletons. Only one count was recorded for this clone. The CDR3 is made up of 15 amino acids. The V end was cut by 1 base, the J end by 6 bases, with 14 bases between. Germline V gene data show CDR1 as SGHNT and CDR2 as YYREEE (reference sequence). This clonotype originated in a woman aged 45-60 years with acute or convalescent COVID-19. Sequenced material: peripheral blood. J is TRBJ2-1 and V is TRBV5-4; D perhaps matches TRBD2 (6 bases). This CDR3 is CASSLKGRPTNEQFF. The CDR3 region has the DNA TGTGCCAGCAGCTTGAAGGGGAGGCCCACCAATGAGCAGTTCTTC.